Listed here are 9 T cell receptor beta chains from one sample, sequenced in a study of blood T cell repertoires in COVID-19. Sequencing used immunoSEQ multiplex PCR; TCRdb keeps in-frame clones, though not all of them. The repertoire holds 14,000 or so clones, with 80% to 90% as singletons. The sequenced material came from peripheral blood. The receptors shown here come from a man aged 45-65 years with active COVID-19.

The chain couples TRBV6-2 or TRBV6-3 to TRBJ2-7; unclear D gene. From germline, CDR1 is MNHEY and CDR2 SVGEGT. V lost 4 bases and J 3 bases, leaving 13 bases between the germline ends. CDR3 length: 14 amino acids. CDR3 amino acids: CASSFQPSDYEQYF. CDR3 DNA: TGTGCCAGCAGTTTTCAGCCCAGCGACTACGAGCAGTACTTC.

The chain recombines TRBV6-5 with TRBJ1-2, with D unclear. Germline loops: CDR1 MNHEY, CDR2 SVGAGI. Deletions cut 7 bases from V and 3 bases from J, with 12 bases between. This CDR3 spans 13 amino acids. As DNA, the CDR3 is TGTGCCAGCACGAGTGCTTTGGACTATGGCTACACCTTC. It encodes CASTSALDYGYTF.

The gene calls are TRBV25-1 and TRBJ1-2, with D hard to call. Trimming shortened V by 2 bases and J by 4 bases, and 11 bases separated the two germline ends. This CDR3 is built from 14 residues. CDR1 and CDR2 from the germline V gene are MGHDK and SYGVNS. CDR3 sequence reads: CASSEGHLLYGYTF. The CDR3 DNA sequence: TGTGCCAGCAGTGAAGGCCACCTCCTCTATGGCTACACCTTC.

The DNA of the CDR3 is TGCAGCGTTGAAGTCGCAAGCATGAACACTGAAGCTTTCTTT. Protein: CSVEVASMNTEAFF. The J gene is TRBJ1-1, the V gene TRBV29-1; D is unresolved. Trimming left V 1 base short and J 0 bases short, with 9 bases between. This CDR3 spans 14 amino acids. Germline CDR1 SQVTM, CDR2 ANQGSEA.

This rearrangement joins TRBV19 to TRBJ1-6, with D maybe TRBD1 (5 bases). Trimming removed 6 bases at V and 6 bases at J, with 15 bases between. Germline lookup yields CDR1 LNHDA and CDR2 SQIVND (reference sequence). This CDR3 comprises 15 residues. CDR3 in DNA: TGTGCCAGTAGGACCGACAGTACTTCTAATTCACCCCTCCACTTT. It specifies CASRTDSTSNSPLHF.

The chain employs TRBV27 and TRBJ1-5; possibly TRBD1 for D (5 bases). Trimming removed 0 bases from V and 0 bases from J, with 6 bases in between. CDR1 and CDR2 from the germline V gene are MNHEY and SMNVEV (reference sequence). This CDR3 region has 15 residues. CDR3: CASSLSGVSNQPQHF. The CDR3 DNA is TGTGCCAGCAGTTTATCAGGGGTTAGCAATCAGCCCCAGCATTTT.

The chain joins TRBV27 to TRBJ2-7, with D possibly TRBD2 on 5 matching bases. Looked up from germline, CDR1 is MNHEY and CDR2 is SMNVEV (reference sequence). This CDR3 has 20 amino acids. V was trimmed by 3 bases and J by 0 bases, leaving 27 bases between them. The CDR3 DNA reads TGTGCCAGCAGTTTTAGGTCGTCTAGCTCGTCGGCCGGTTTCTCCTACGAGCAGTACTTC. It yields the protein CASSFRSSSSSAGFSYEQYF.

The J gene is TRBJ2-7, the V gene TRBV5-1; TRBD2 might be the D (5 bases). Germline-derived CDR1 and CDR2 are SGHRS and YFSETQ. The CDR3 is 14 residues long. The V end was cut by 3 bases, the J end by 4 bases, with 14 bases between. CDR3 sequence: CASSSGGLGYEQYF. The CDR3, as DNA: TGCGCCAGCAGCTCCGGCGGGCTGGGATACGAGCAGTACTTC. Supplemented by reference TRBV5-1 and TRBJ2-7, the full variable domain reads KAGVTQTPRYLIKTRGQQVTLSCSPISGHRSVSWYQQTPGQGLQFLFEYFSETQRNKGNFPGRFSGRQFSNSRSEMNVSTLELGDSALYLCASSSGGLGYEQYFGPGTRLTVT.

The J gene is TRBJ1-2, the V gene TRBV3-1 (or the pseudogene TRBV3-2); TRBD1 is a possible D gene (6 bases). Trimming removed 1 base at V and 7 bases at J, with 19 bases between. The germline CDR1 and CDR2 sequences are LGHDT and YNNKEL (reference sequence). The CDR3 loop spans 16 amino acids. The CDR3 DNA reads as TGTGCCAGCAGCCAAGGGAGCCAGGGGCCAAGGGGTGGCTACACCTTC. It translates to CASSQGSQGPRGGYTF.